This T cell receptor beta chain was identified during a study of regulatory T cells in long-lasting Graves disease. This clonotype was detected many times. The time point here: newly diagnosed GD, antithyroid drugs for less than 3 months. The TCR library was made from RNA extracted from PBMCs. The patients were drawn from one endocrinology department in Xi'an, China. Sequencing libraries for TCR beta were prepared with iRepertoire HTBI primers and Arm-PCR of CDR3 regions. TCRdb re-called the multiplex PCR reads through MiXCR, storing one row per CDR3 protein. The sample carries some 200,000 distinct CDR3 sequences, approximately 18% recorded once. The CDR3 consists of 14 residues. V gave up 2 bases and J gave up 4 bases, with 12 bases separating them. CDR1 DFQATT and CDR2 SNEGSKA come from the germline V gene (reference sequence). The data were also submitted as part of a second study, on T cells in Graves' hyperthyroidism and ophthalmopathy.

The chain links TRBV20-1 to TRBJ1-3; no clear D. The sample consisted of peripheral blood mononuclear cells (PBMCs), taken at new diagnosis, from a patient treated with antithyroid drugs. The TCR sequence derives from a woman in her 30s with Graves disease. The CDR3 DNA is TGCAGTGCTAGAACTCTAGGGAACGGAAACACCATATATTTT. Amino acid sequence: CSARTLGNGNTIYF.